This record looks at one T cell receptor (beta chain) sequence and its context. J lost 5 bases, V lost 0 bases, and 5 bases had no gene match. CDR1 and CDR2 (germline): MGHRA, YSYEKL. The CDR3 is made up of 16 amino acids. The data are from a study of blood T cell repertoires in COVID-19. Clones were sequenced by immunoSEQ multiplex PCR, and TCRdb holds only the in-frame ones, with some missing. The table has about 170,000 clones, 83% seen once; the top ten hold around 20%. This sequence joins TRBV4-1 and TRBJ1-4, with 8 bases matching TRBD1. The source is a woman in her seventies who had recovered from COVID-19. The sequenced sample consisted of peripheral blood. This chain's CDR3 is CASSQDYGTGNEKLFF. The CDR3, as DNA: TGCGCCAGCAGCCAAGATTATGGGACAGGAAATGAAAAACTGTTTTTT.